The next 8 T cell receptor beta chains were all read from a single sample in a study of shared clonotypes between healthy human individuals. The protocol was immunoSEQ multiplex PCR, while the TCRdb copy is restricted to in-frame clones and leaves out a portion. The sample consists of over a million clones, about 75% of them appearing once. The sequenced sample was memory CD4+ T cells sorted from blood. Sample subset: CD45RA-negative fraction. The source is a man aged 18 to 29 in good health.

This chain uses TRBV28 with TRBJ2-7; TRBD2 aligns across 10 bases. The germline gives CDR1 MDHEN, CDR2 SYDVKM. The CDR3 extends over 15 amino acids. The ends lost 7 bases at V and 3 bases at J; junction bases unmatched: 9. The CDR3 nucleotides read TGTGCCAGCACACCAATAGCGGGAGGTAACTACGAGCAGTACTTC. Translating gives CASTPIAGGNYEQYF.

This clone appeared a single time. This chain connects TRBV7-2 to TRBJ1-1; TRBD1 is a possible D gene (6 bases). V lost 4 bases to trimming and J lost 1 base, with 13 bases between them. Germline V lookup: CDR1 SGHTA, CDR2 FQGNSA. This CDR3 is built from 15 residues. The CDR3 loop is CASSYRRQANTEAFF. The DNA of the CDR3 is TGTGCCAGCAGCTACCGGCGACAGGCGAACACTGAAGCTTTCTTT.

This clone was observed at least ten times. CDR3 sequence reads: CASRLAANTGELFF. The CDR3 DNA is TGTGCCAGCAGGCTAGCGGCGAACACCGGGGAGCTGTTTTTT. The V and J genes are TRBV6-4 and TRBJ2-2; 7 positions match TRBD2. The junction had 1 base not matched to a gene; V was cut back by 6 bases and J by 0 bases. Germline V gene lookup returns CDR1 MRHNA and CDR2 SNTAGT. This CDR3 is 14 amino acids long.

In this sample, this clone turned up once. The V and J genes are TRBV1 and TRBJ2-1; the table's D call TRBD2 went unverified against the DNA. TRBV1 is a pseudogene locus. The CDR3 length is 18 residues. CDR3 protein: CTSSLQGCTTSGINEQFF. CDR3 DNA: TGCACCAGCAGCCTGCAGGGGTGTACGACTAGCGGGATCAATGAGCAGTTCTTC.

The rearrangement joins TRBV4-3 to TRBJ1-1, with D perhaps matching TRBD1 (5 bases). Germline assignment: CDR1 LGHNA and CDR2 YSLEER. V lost 0 bases to trimming and J lost 4 bases, with 12 bases between them. There are 15 residues in the CDR3. CDR3 sequence reads: CASSQEPGVVTEAFF. The DNA of the CDR3 is TGCGCCAGCAGCCAAGAGCCGGGGGTGGTCACTGAAGCTTTCTTT.

This clone has just a few counts. V usage is TRBV29-1 and J usage is TRBJ2-7, with 14 bases fitting TRBD2. CDR1 is SQVTM, CDR2 ANQGSEA, per germline. V lost 4 bases and J lost 4; bases outside the gene matches: 6. The CDR3 runs 15 residues. The CDR3 bases are TGCAGCGTTGGAGGGGGACTAGCGGGAGAATACGAGCAGTACTTC. Encoded protein: CSVGGGLAGEYEQYF.

CDR3 nucleotide sequence: TGTGCCAGCTCACCGGACCCAGGGCCACAGTCTGGGGCCAACGTCCTGACTTTC. It encodes CASSPDPGPQSGANVLTF. The chain recombines TRBV18 with TRBJ2-6, with D maybe TRBD1 (5 bases). Germline lookup yields CDR1 KGHSH and CDR2 LQKENI. This CDR3 has 18 residues. Trimming shortened V by 3 bases and J by 1 base, and 16 bases separated the two germline ends.

CDR3 in amino acids: CASSQLGAGTDTQYF. The CDR3 DNA reads TGCGCCAGCAGCCAATTGGGGGCGGGGACAGATACGCAGTATTTT. The J gene is TRBJ2-3, the V gene TRBV4-1, with D perhaps matching TRBD1 or TRBD2 (6 bases each). The V end lost 2 bases, the J end lost 3 bases, and 12 bases lay between the germline ends. Germline-derived CDR1 and CDR2 are MGHRA and YSYEKL. CDR3 size: 15 residues.